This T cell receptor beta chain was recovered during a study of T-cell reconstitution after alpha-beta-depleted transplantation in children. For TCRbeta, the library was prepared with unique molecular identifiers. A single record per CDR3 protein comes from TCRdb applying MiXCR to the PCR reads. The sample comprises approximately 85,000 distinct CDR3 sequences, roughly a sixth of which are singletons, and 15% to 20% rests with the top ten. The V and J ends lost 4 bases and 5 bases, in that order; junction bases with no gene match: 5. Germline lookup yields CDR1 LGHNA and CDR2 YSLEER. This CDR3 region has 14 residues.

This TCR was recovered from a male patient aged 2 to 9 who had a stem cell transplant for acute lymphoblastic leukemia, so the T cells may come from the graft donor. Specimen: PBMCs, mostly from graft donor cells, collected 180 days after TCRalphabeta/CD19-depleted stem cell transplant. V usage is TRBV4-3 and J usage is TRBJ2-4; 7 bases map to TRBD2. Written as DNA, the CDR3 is TGCGCCAGCAGCCGAGGGGACTACCAAAACATTCAGTACTTC. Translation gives CASSRGDYQNIQYF.